A selection of T cell receptor beta chains follows, all from one sample in a study of shared clonotypes between healthy human individuals. Sequencing was performed with immunoSEQ multiplex PCR; in TCRdb, only in-frame clones are kept and a portion is missing. The sample has roughly 1,500,000 clones; about 98% are singletons. The sequenced material came from naive CD4+ T cells sorted from blood. These receptor sequences come from a man in his thirties or forties in good health. Both conserved end residues are part of each CDR3. The order of the fields is J gene, V gene, CDR3 protein.

J gene: TRBJ1-5; V gene: TRBV11-2; CDR3 protein: CASSLDRIQPQHF
J gene: TRBJ2-1; V gene: TRBV27; CDR3 protein: CASSTSGAYSEQFF
J gene: TRBJ2-5; V gene: TRBV11-3; CDR3 protein: CASSMGQQKETQYF
J gene: TRBJ1-1; V gene: TRBV5-1; CDR3 protein: CASSLAGSGDEAFF
J gene: TRBJ2-5; V gene: TRBV11-3; CDR3 protein: CASSLDGAETQYF
J gene: TRBJ2-3; V gene: TRBV7-6; CDR3 protein: CASSLALRQGGADTQYF
J gene: TRBJ1-2; V gene: TRBV21-1; CDR3 protein: CASSKVGGHPFYGYTF
J gene: TRBJ2-2; V gene: TRBV5-1; CDR3 protein: CASSSTGVGTGELFF
J gene: TRBJ2-7; V gene: TRBV28; CDR3 protein: CASSGGWSGGYEQYF
J gene: TRBJ2-5; V gene: TRBV29-1; CDR3 protein: CSVPGTGGTETQYF
J gene: TRBJ1-5; V gene: TRBV2; CDR3 protein: CASSEGGYSNQPQHF
J gene: TRBJ2-7; V gene: TRBV6-6; CDR3 protein: CASSPETSGFYEQYF
J gene: TRBJ1-1; V gene: TRBV6-1; CDR3 protein: CASSLGFGGHGEAFF
J gene: TRBJ2-7; V gene: TRBV28; CDR3 protein: CASSYYYEQYF
J gene: TRBJ2-3; V gene: TRBV5-1; CDR3 protein: CASQPGTTSDTQYF
J gene: TRBJ2-7; V gene: TRBV27; CDR3 protein: CASSLSGRAAYEQYF
J gene: TRBJ1-1; V gene: TRBV7-9; CDR3 protein: CASSLYEVPEAFF
J gene: TRBJ2-1; V gene: TRBV19; CDR3 protein: CASSIDYGEQFF
J gene: TRBJ2-5; V gene: TRBV7-9; CDR3 protein: CASSSVWGLETQYF
J gene: TRBJ2-5; V gene: TRBV2; CDR3 protein: CATPLEETQYF
J gene: TRBJ1-2; V gene: TRBV2; CDR3 protein: CASTPQGNYGYTF
J gene: TRBJ1-5; V gene: TRBV15; CDR3 protein: CATSRMGSGKLNNQPQHF
J gene: TRBJ2-1; V gene: TRBV25-1; CDR3 protein: CASSQFLAGHYNEQFF
J gene: TRBJ2-1; V gene: TRBV27; CDR3 protein: CASSLRLAGVSYNEQFF
J gene: TRBJ2-5; V gene: TRBV5-1; CDR3 protein: CASNVGGSQETQYF
J gene: TRBJ2-1; V gene: TRBV11-3; CDR3 protein: CASSLTLAGASEQFF
J gene: TRBJ1-5; V gene: TRBV6-6; CDR3 protein: CATRTGDIQPQHF
J gene: TRBJ2-7; V gene: TRBV5-1; CDR3 protein: CASSLARDSDFYEQYF
J gene: TRBJ1-2; V gene: TRBV28; CDR3 protein: CASSLSLNRDPANYGYTF
J gene: TRBJ2-7; V gene: TRBV27; CDR3 protein: CASSLFIGPPYEQYF
J gene: TRBJ2-2; V gene: TRBV6-6; CDR3 protein: CASSYLGEGLGELFF
J gene: TRBJ2-5; V gene: TRBV11-2; CDR3 protein: CASSFGRGGETQYF
J gene: TRBJ2-2; V gene: TRBV7-9; CDR3 protein: CASRQGGTSDRTGELFF
J gene: TRBJ2-1; V gene: TRBV5-4; CDR3 protein: CASSLRTDNEQFF
J gene: TRBJ2-3; V gene: TRBV25-1; CDR3 protein: CASRVGGFGTDTQYF
J gene: TRBJ2-4; V gene: TRBV18; CDR3 protein: CASSSLAGTAKNIQYF
J gene: TRBJ2-1; V gene: TRBV4-1; CDR3 protein: CASSQPPGGASPEQFF
J gene: TRBJ2-1; V gene: TRBV7-9; CDR3 protein: CASSPAPRDYHNEQFF
J gene: TRBJ1-5; V gene: TRBV7-2; CDR3 protein: CASRGPGKDQPQHF
J gene: TRBJ1-5; V gene: TRBV5-8; CDR3 protein: CASSLAGSRNQPQHF
J gene: TRBJ1-4; V gene: TRBV9; CDR3 protein: CASSAQGISTNEKLFF
J gene: TRBJ2-1; V gene: TRBV10-3; CDR3 protein: CAISESQVPWQFF
J gene: TRBJ2-2; V gene: TRBV6-4; CDR3 protein: CASSRLAGVGTGELFF
J gene: TRBJ2-3; V gene: TRBV9; CDR3 protein: CASSKRQEGTSGRSADTQYF
J gene: TRBJ1-3; V gene: TRBV19; CDR3 protein: CASSPKSGNTIYF
J gene: TRBJ2-3; V gene: TRBV7-9; CDR3 protein: CASSAGLAGGADTQYF
J gene: TRBJ2-2; V gene: TRBV28; CDR3 protein: CASTRTAELFF
J gene: TRBJ2-5; V gene: TRBV5-1; CDR3 protein: CASSSGGQLQETQYF
J gene: TRBJ2-1; V gene: TRBV4-3; CDR3 protein: CASTKGTGGLNEQFF
J gene: TRBJ2-2; V gene: TRBV5-1; CDR3 protein: CASSWTEAGELFF
J gene: TRBJ1-4; V gene: TRBV7-9; CDR3 protein: CASSPPGQGNEKLFF